These 14 T cell receptor beta chains were sequenced from one sample in a study of T-cell memory formation after mild COVID-19 (dated by TCRdb to about 2021). The library was obtained by 5' RACE. The instrument given in TCRdb is Illumina NovaSeq 6000. Starting from the raw public reads, TCRdb applied fastp trimming at Q25, assembled clones with MiXCR and retained in-frame beta chains. A single entry per CDR3 protein holds the most common genes and DNA from its merged rows. The sample table holds around 300,000 distinct CDR3 sequences, of which roughly 15% were seen once. Roughly 20% of the sample belongs to the ten largest clones. Sequences were obtained from PBMCs or a T cell subset sorted from them (not recorded which). Source of these receptors: a man between 18 and 29 years old who had mild COVID-19 (a few samples of this study predate the infection). The sample titles of this study are shuffled in the database, so cell type and time point are left out; the donor was told from shared clones.

J is TRBJ1-1 and V is TRBV14; TRBD1 matches at 8 bases. V was pared by 3 bases and J by 3 bases, with 6 bases of the junction left unmatched. Germline V gene sequence: CDR1 SGHDN, CDR2 FVKESK. The CDR3 consists of 15 residues. Here the CDR3 reads CASSHMTGEHTEAFF. CDR3 bases: TGTGCCAGCAGCCACATGACAGGGGAGCACACTGAAGCTTTCTTT. Combining the CDR3 with reference TRBV14 and TRBJ1-1 gives the whole variable domain EAGVTQFPSHSVIEKGQTVTLRCDPISGHDNLYWYRRVMGKEIKFLLHFVKESKQDESGMPNNRFLAERTGGTYSTLKVQPAELEDSGVYFCASSHMTGEHTEAFFGQGTRLTVV.

This clonotype was observed a few times. The CDR3 nucleotides are TGCGCCAGCAGCTCCGGGACAGGGGGCCTCGGAAACACCATATATTTT. This codes for CASSSGTGGLGNTIYF. The chain has TRBV5-1 and TRBJ1-3, with 12 bases fitting TRBD1. The germline V gene has CDR1 SGHRS and CDR2 YFSETQ. The junction had 5 bases not matched to a gene; V was cut back by 3 bases and J by 4 bases. The CDR3 has 16 residues. Based on the CDR3 plus reference TRBV5-1 and TRBJ1-3, the full variable domain is KAGVTQTPRYLIKTRGQQVTLSCSPISGHRSVSWYQQTPGQGLQFLFEYFSETQRNKGNFPGRFSGRQFSNSRSEMNVSTLELGDSALYLCASSSGTGGLGNTIYFGEGSWLTVV.

The V call is TRBV5-1, the J call TRBJ2-4; no clear D gene. Germline assignment: CDR1 SGHRS and CDR2 YFSETQ. The length of the CDR3 is 14 residues. V was pared by 2 bases and J by 0 bases, with 6 bases between. The CDR3 loop reads CASSFTQAKNIQYF. The CDR3 DNA sequence: TGCGCCAGCAGCTTCACTCAAGCCAAAAACATTCAGTACTTC.

The sample holds a few counts of this clonotype. The DNA of the CDR3 is TGTGCCAGCTCACCCGGGACAGGGACCTATTCGGGGTATGGCTACACCTTC. Its translation is CASSPGTGTYSGYGYTF. The chain recombines TRBV18 with TRBJ1-2, with 9 bases matching TRBD1. The length of the CDR3 is 17 residues. Germline V CDR1 and CDR2: KGHSH, LQKENI. The J segment lost 5 bases and the V segment lost 3 bases, leaving 13 bases of the junction unmatched.

The chain combines TRBV19 with TRBJ1-2; possible D gene TRBD1, 5 bases. Germline CDR1 is LNHDA and CDR2 is SQIVND (reference sequence). Trimming left V 5 bases short and J 8 bases short, with 24 bases between. This CDR3 is 16 amino acids long. CDR3 region: CASSPGTGFPFWGYTF. Here the CDR3 DNA reads TGTGCCAGTAGTCCCGGGACCGGATTCCCCTTTTGGGGCTACACCTTC.

There are a few counts of this clonotype. The rearrangement links TRBV12-3 or TRBV12-4 to TRBJ1-5; 8 bases fit TRBD1. The CDR3 has 14 residues. After removal of 4 bases from V and 7 bases from J, the junction contained 6 bases not matched to a gene. The CDR3 is CASSSTGGRQPQHF. The CDR3, as DNA: TGTGCCAGCAGTTCTACAGGGGGACGGCAGCCCCAGCATTTT.

This clonotype was counted only a few times. The chain couples TRBV20-1 to TRBJ1-4, with D possibly being TRBD1 (5 bases). The CDR3 sequence is 15 residues long. V lost 0 bases and J lost 6, with 14 bases in between. CDR1 is DFQATT and CDR2 is SNEGSKA in the germline V gene (reference sequence). The CDR3 protein is CSARDQARQYEKLFF. CDR3 sequence (DNA): TGCAGTGCTAGAGATCAGGCAAGACAGTATGAAAAACTGTTTTTT.

The sample holds a few counts of this clonotype. The chain links TRBV28 to TRBJ2-6; D uncertain. The CDR3 is 14 residues long. Germline V CDR1 and CDR2: MDHEN, SYDVKM. Trimming pared 8 bases from V and 4 bases from J, leaving 12 bases between. This chain's CDR3 is CASGELAGANVLTF. The CDR3 coding sequence is TGTGCCAGCGGCGAGCTTGCCGGGGCCAACGTCCTGACTTTC.

The chain joins TRBV7-9 to TRBJ2-1; D is uncertain. In germline, CDR1 is SEHNR, CDR2 FQNEAQ (reference sequence). This CDR3 has 17 amino acids. V was pared by 5 bases and J by 1 base, with 18 bases between. The CDR3 coding sequence is TGTGCCAGCAGCCTAGTCGAAGACACCGCTTCCTACAATGAGCAGTTCTTC. Translated, it gives CASSLVEDTASYNEQFF. Using reference TRBV7-9 and TRBJ2-1 for the parts outside the CDR3, the full variable domain is DTGVSQNPRHKITKRGQNVTFRCDPISEHNRLYWYRQTLGQGPEFLTYFQNEAQLEKSRLLSDRFSAERPKGSFSTLEIQRTEQGDSAMYLCASSLVEDTASYNEQFFGPGTRLTVL.

This clonotype was detected only a few times. The CDR3 is CASSYYQGKVGTEAFF. CDR3 in DNA: TGTGCCAGCAGCTACTATCAGGGGAAAGTCGGAACTGAAGCTTTCTTT. This chain connects TRBV3-1 to TRBJ1-1, with a possible D match to TRBD1 (6 bases). CDR1 and CDR2 from the germline V gene are LGHDT and YNNKEL (reference sequence). The CDR3 has 16 residues. V lost 5 bases and J 5 bases, leaving 21 bases between the germline ends. The full variable domain, rest sourced from reference TRBV3-1 and TRBJ1-1, is DTAVSQTPKYLVTQMGNDKSIKCEQNLGHDTMYWYKQDSKKFLKIMFSYNNKELIINETVPNRFSPKSPDKAHLNLHINSLELGDSAVYFCASSYYQGKVGTEAFFGQGTRLTVV.

This clonotype occurred a few times. V gene TRBV6-5 combines with J gene TRBJ2-7; TRBD1 aligns across 7 bases. J gave up 0 bases and V 5 bases, and 4 bases lay outside the gene matches. The CDR3 consists of 14 residues. From germline, CDR1 is MNHEY and CDR2 SVGAGI. The DNA of the CDR3 is TGTGCCAGCAGTAAACGACAGGGCTCCTACGAGCAGTACTTC. This sequence encodes CASSKRQGSYEQYF.

This clonotype was picked up a small number of times. The CDR3 spells CASSLNEDTQYF. CDR3 nucleotides: TGTGCCAGCAGCTTAAACGAGGATACGCAGTATTTT. The genes are TRBV7-3 and TRBJ2-3; D is ambiguous. CDR3 length: 12 residues. The ends were cut back, 1 base at V and 6 bases at J, with 5 bases in the middle. CDR1 SGHTA and CDR2 FQGTGA come from the germline V gene.

Only a few counts were recorded for this clonotype. This chain connects TRBV6-2 or TRBV6-3 to TRBJ1-1, with D possibly being TRBD1 (5 bases). V was cut by 7 bases and J by 5 bases, with 20 bases left in between. This CDR3 spans 15 amino acids. Germline assignment: CDR1 MNHEY and CDR2 SVGEGT. CDR3 region: CASTSDTLPGTEAFF. The CDR3 nucleotides read TGTGCCAGCACTTCGGACACCTTGCCGGGAACTGAAGCTTTCTTT.

The rearrangement joins TRBV5-1 to TRBJ2-5; a possible D gene is TRBD2 (6 bases). The germline V and J ends were trimmed by 3 bases and 2 bases, with 14 bases remaining between them. The CDR3 spans 15 residues. The V gene's germline CDR1 is SGHRS and CDR2 YFSETQ. The CDR3 sequence is CASSWGPAGQETQYF. In nucleotides, the CDR3 is TGCGCCAGCAGCTGGGGACCCGCGGGGCAAGAGACCCAGTACTTC.